Each of the 26 T cell receptor beta chains below was sequenced from the same sample in a study of shared clonotypes between healthy human individuals. Produced via immunoSEQ multiplex PCR; TCRdb's table is partial and in-frame only. The table records around 2,000,000 clones, roughly 94% of them present only once. The sequencing input was naive CD4+ T cells sorted from blood. Subset: CD45RA+ positively selected. Receptors were obtained from a man younger than 35 in good health.

This chain links TRBV7-2 with TRBJ2-5; weak D call: TRBD2 (5 bases). Trimming took 0 bases from V and 0 from J, leaving 11 bases between them. The CDR3 contains 16 residues. Germline CDR1 and CDR2: SGHTA and FQGNSA. The CDR3 loop reads CASSLAGQTNQETQYF. CDR3 bases: TGTGCCAGCAGCTTAGCAGGTCAGACTAACCAAGAGACCCAGTACTTC.

The V call is TRBV4-1, the J call TRBJ2-5, with TRBD2 matching over 7 bases. This CDR3 spans 15 amino acids. CDR1 and CDR2 (germline): MGHRA, YSYEKL. After removal of 4 bases from V and 2 bases from J, the junction contained 7 bases not matched to a gene. The CDR3 DNA reads as TGCGCCAGCAGCCTCCCAGGGACTACTCAAGAGACCCAGTACTTC. The encoded protein is CASSLPGTTQETQYF.

This rearrangement joins TRBV7-9 to TRBJ2-1; D possibly corresponds to TRBD2 (5 bases). CDR1 and CDR2 from the germline V gene are SEHNR and FQNEAQ (reference sequence). Trimming took 2 bases from V and 4 from J, leaving 9 bases between them. CDR3 length: 14 amino acids. CDR3 DNA sequence: TGTGCCAGCAGCTTAATCGGGGAATACAATGAGCAGTTCTTC. Protein sequence: CASSLIGEYNEQFF.

The chain is built from TRBV5-1 and TRBJ2-5; D is unresolved. This CDR3 has 14 residues. The V gene lost 0 bases and the J gene lost 0 bases, with 6 bases spanning the gap. In germline, CDR1 is SGHRS, CDR2 YFSETQ. Here the CDR3 reads CASSLESYQETQYF. In DNA form, the CDR3 reads TGCGCCAGCAGCTTGGAGTCGTACCAAGAGACCCAGTACTTC.

This chain connects TRBV5-1 to TRBJ2-3; D unclear. The CDR3 sequence is 15 residues long. CDR1 and CDR2 (germline): SGHRS, YFSETQ. V lost 0 bases and J lost 0, with 8 bases in between. For the CDR3, the DNA is TGCGCCAGCAGCTTGGCCGTACCTAGCACAGATACGCAGTATTTT. Translated: CASSLAVPSTDTQYF.

This clone has a single count. The same CDR3 is also encoded by other DNA sequences in this sample. The V call is TRBV29-1, the J call TRBJ2-2; no clear D. Germline-derived CDR1 and CDR2 are SQVTM and ANQGSEA. The CDR3 totals 12 residues. The V gene lost 5 bases and the J gene lost 3 bases, with 7 bases spanning the gap. DNA of the CDR3: TGCAGCGTTAGATTAGACACCGGGGAGCTGTTTTTT. Translating it yields CSVRLDTGELFF.

The chain couples TRBV29-1 to TRBJ1-2, with unresolved D. V dropped 0 bases and J dropped 4 bases, with 12 bases sitting between them. This CDR3 is built from 14 residues. The germline V gene has CDR1 SQVTM and CDR2 ANQGSEA. CDR3 coding DNA: TGCAGCGTTGAAGACAAGTCCCCAATCTATGGCTACACCTTC. The encoded protein is CSVEDKSPIYGYTF.

This clone was seen a single time. This sample includes further DNA sequences coding for the same CDR3. This rearrangement joins TRBV11-2 to TRBJ1-1; D gene uncertain. This CDR3 is 13 amino acids long. Trimming removed 3 bases at V and 0 bases at J, with 5 bases between. Germline V gene lookup returns CDR1 SGHAT and CDR2 FQNNGV. The CDR3, as DNA: TGTGCCAGCAGCTTGGAAGTGAACACTGAAGCTTTCTTT. Amino acids: CASSLEVNTEAFF.

The rearrangement links TRBV29-1 to TRBJ2-1, with TRBD1 matching 9 bases. From germline, CDR1 is SQVTM and CDR2 ANQGSEA. V lost 5 bases and J lost 6; bases outside the gene matches: 8. This CDR3 spans 14 amino acids. The CDR3 reads CSVPRTGEGNEQFF. The CDR3 bases are TGCAGCGTTCCCCGGACAGGGGAAGGCAATGAGCAGTTCTTC.

The chain employs TRBV18 and TRBJ2-3; a weak D match, TRBD2 (5 bases). Between the trimmed V and J ends, which lost 5 bases and 2 bases, there was a span of 14 bases. The CDR3 loop spans 15 amino acids. The germline CDR1 and CDR2 sequences are KGHSH and LQKENI. CDR3 residues: CASSGRGEFTDTQYF. CDR3 DNA sequence: TGTGCCAGCTCAGGGAGAGGAGAATTCACAGATACGCAGTATTTT. The variable domain in full, with the rest retrieved from reference TRBV18 and TRBJ2-3, is NAGVMQNPRHLVRRRGQEARLRCSPMKGHSHVYWYRQLPEEGLKFMVYLQKENIIDESGMPKERFSAEFPKEGPSILRIQQVVRGDSAAYFCASSGRGEFTDTQYFGPGTRLTVL.

The chain employs TRBV10-3 and TRBJ2-7; 7 nucleotides agree with TRBD1. The CDR3 totals 13 residues. Trimming cost V 2 bases and J 7 bases; bases outside gene matches: 5. Germline assignment: CDR1 ENHRY and CDR2 SYGVKD. For the CDR3, the DNA is TGTGCCATCAGTGAGACAACAGGGGAAGAGCAGTACTTC. It translates to CAISETTGEEQYF.

This rearrangement joins TRBV6-6 to TRBJ2-7; 7 bases map to TRBD2. The CDR3 has 12 residues. V gave up 6 bases and J gave up 4 bases; unmatched junction bases: 3. CDR1 is MNHNY, CDR2 SVGAGI, per germline (reference sequence). CDR3 protein: CASRGGSYEQYF. In DNA, the CDR3 is TGTGCCAGCAGGGGCGGGAGTTACGAGCAGTACTTC.

The chain has TRBV28 and TRBJ2-7; D call uncertain. Germline CDR1 MDHEN, CDR2 SYDVKM. The length of the CDR3 is 14 residues. V shed 8 bases and J shed 0 bases, with 14 bases lying between them. CDR3 sequence (DNA): TGTGCCAGCGGGGTGGGCTCTAGCTCCTACGAGCAGTACTTC. This sequence encodes CASGVGSSSYEQYF.

The gene calls are TRBV28 and TRBJ1-1, with D unresolved. Per the germline V gene, CDR1 is MDHEN and CDR2 is SYDVKM. The CDR3 spans 15 residues. The ends were cut back, 2 bases at V and 3 bases at J, with 13 bases in the middle. The DNA of the CDR3 is TGTGCCAGCAGTTTAGACCGGGGTGGGGACACTGAAGCTTTCTTT. This codes for CASSLDRGGDTEAFF. Full variable domain (missing parts from reference TRBV28 and TRBJ1-1): DVKVTQSSRYLVKRTGEKVFLECVQDMDHENMFWYRQDPGLGLRLIYFSYDVKMKEKGDIPEGYSVSREKKERFSLILESASTNQTSMYLCASSLDRGGDTEAFFGQGTRLTVV.

The chain employs TRBV25-1 and TRBJ2-2; the match to TRBD1 covers 7 bases. The CDR3 has 15 amino acids. The junction had 5 bases not matched to a gene; V was cut back by 2 bases and J by 5 bases. Germline values: CDR1 MGHDK, CDR2 SYGVNS. The CDR3 spells CASSEIGQETGELFF. CDR3 nucleotides: TGTGCCAGCAGTGAAATCGGACAGGAGACCGGGGAGCTGTTTTTT.

The V call is TRBV5-1, the J call TRBJ2-3; D remains ambiguous. There are 12 residues in the CDR3. With 1 base removed from V and 10 bases from J, the gap between germline ends came to 10 bases. Germline V gives CDR1 SGHRS, CDR2 YFSETQ. The CDR3 coding sequence is TGCGCCAGCAGCTTGCCCGGAGAGGCGCAGTATTTT. The encoded protein is CASSLPGEAQYF.

The CDR3 protein is CASSLTGRTTSYEQYF. The CDR3 DNA reads as TGTGCCAGCAGCTTAACAGGACGGACAACCTCCTACGAGCAGTACTTC. The V gene is TRBV5-4, the J gene TRBJ2-5; tentatively, D is TRBD1 (5 bases). The assigned J gene may be wrong: the sequence end matches TRBJ2-7 better. The CDR3 length is 16 residues. The germline V gene encodes CDR1 SGHNT and CDR2 YYREEE (reference sequence).

CDR3 amino acids: CASSTPQYGYTF. CDR3 sequence (DNA): TGTGCCAGCAGCACTCCTCAGTATGGCTACACCTTC. The chain employs TRBV28 and TRBJ1-2, with unresolved D. This CDR3 spans 12 amino acids. Germline CDR1 MDHEN, CDR2 SYDVKM. V gave up 6 bases and J gave up 5 bases, with 10 bases separating them.

The J gene is TRBJ2-5, the V gene TRBV5-6; possibly TRBD1 or TRBD2 for D (5 bases each). Germline values: CDR1 SGHDT, CDR2 YYEEEE. The V and J ends lost 0 bases and 4 bases respectively, with 10 bases between them. This CDR3 has 14 amino acids. The CDR3 DNA is TGTGCCAGCAGCTTGGATTCAGGGAGAGAGACCCAGTACTTC. It translates to CASSLDSGRETQYF.

V usage is TRBV5-1 and J usage is TRBJ2-2; TRBD2 is a possible D gene (6 bases). This CDR3 is 12 amino acids long. Germline CDR1 and CDR2: SGHRS and YFSETQ. Here the CDR3 reads CCSRRDTGELFF. CDR3 bases: TGCTGCTCGAGGAGGGACACCGGGGAGCTGTTTTTT.

Comments on this clone: Distinct nucleotide sequences in the sample also encode this CDR3. The chain has TRBV5-6 and TRBJ2-3, with D unclear. The germline CDR1 and CDR2 sequences are SGHDT and YYEEEE. V was trimmed by 2 bases and J by 5 bases, leaving 3 bases between them. This CDR3 is 11 amino acids long. CDR3: CASSLRDTQYF. The CDR3 DNA is TGTGCCAGCAGCTTACGAGATACGCAGTATTTT.

V and J are TRBV10-3 and TRBJ1-3; the D gene is possibly TRBD1 (6 bases). V lost 7 bases and J 0 bases, leaving 13 bases between the germline ends. This CDR3 is 15 amino acids long. Germline CDR1 reads ENHRY; CDR2 reads SYGVKD. The CDR3 DNA reads TGTGCCATCAACCCCGGGGGGGCCTCTGGAAACACCATATATTTT. This sequence encodes CAINPGGASGNTIYF.

The chain is built from TRBV6-1 and TRBJ1-2; no firm D call. CDR1 is MNHNS, CDR2 SASEGT, per germline. Trimming took off 2 bases at V and 1 base at J, with 14 bases between the two ends. The CDR3 is 16 amino acids. The CDR3 sequence is CASSESIVADNYGYTF. The CDR3 nucleotides read TGTGCCAGCAGTGAAAGCATAGTGGCGGATAACTATGGCTACACCTTC.

The CDR3 nucleotides are TGTGCCAGCAGCTCATTTACAGGGGACTCTGGGGCCAACGTCCTGACTTTC. Protein product: CASSSFTGDSGANVLTF. The V call is TRBV5-6, the J call TRBJ2-6; the match to TRBD1 covers 7 bases. From germline, CDR1 is SGHDT and CDR2 YYEEEE. Trimming cost V 3 bases and J 0 bases; bases outside gene matches: 6. This CDR3 comprises 17 residues. The variable domain in full, completed from reference TRBV5-6 and TRBJ2-6, reads DAGVTQSPTHLIKTRGQQVTLRCSPKSGHDTVSWYQQALGQGPQFIFQYYEEEERQRGNFPDRFSGHQFPNYSSELNVNALLLGDSALYLCASSSFTGDSGANVLTFGAGSRLTVL.

The chain has TRBV18 and TRBJ1-5; 7 nucleotides match TRBD1. V lost 6 bases to trimming and J lost 3 bases; unmatched junction nucleotides: 5. The CDR3 loop spans 14 amino acids. Per the germline V gene, CDR1 is KGHSH and CDR2 is LQKENI. CDR3 sequence: CASSGTEINQPQHF. The DNA of the CDR3 is TGTGCCAGCTCCGGGACAGAAATCAATCAGCCCCAGCATTTT.

The rearrangement uses TRBV7-2 and TRBJ2-1; 8 nucleotides match TRBD2. Per germline, CDR1 SGHTA and CDR2 FQGNSA. The CDR3 runs to 16 residues. Trimming removed 6 bases from V and 0 bases from J; junction bases left unmatched: 7. The CDR3 DNA sequence: TGTGCCAGCAGTAATGGACTAGCCCGCTCCTACAATGAGCAGTTCTTC. It is translated as CASSNGLARSYNEQFF.